This TCR beta chain appears in the sequencing data of a study of blood T cell repertoires in COVID-19. As for the study in general: Samples came from the United States, Italy and Spain, spanning acute and convalescent COVID-19.

Using immunoSEQ multiplex PCR, the repertoire was profiled, and TCRdb retains in-frame clones only, with some absent. The sample lists about 230,000 clones, roughly 88% seen once, with under 2.5% in the top ten. The CDR3 spans 13 residues. V lost 5 bases and J lost 11, with 16 bases in between. Germline values: CDR1 SGHTA, CDR2 FQGNSA. The source material was peripheral blood. The sequence was collected from a man aged 35-49 years who had recovered from COVID-19. The V call is TRBV7-2, the J call TRBJ1-5; a possible D gene is TRBD1 (5 bases). The CDR3: CASSQEIREAQHF. CDR3 coding DNA: TGTGCCAGCAGCCAGGAAATCAGGGAGGCCCAGCATTTT.